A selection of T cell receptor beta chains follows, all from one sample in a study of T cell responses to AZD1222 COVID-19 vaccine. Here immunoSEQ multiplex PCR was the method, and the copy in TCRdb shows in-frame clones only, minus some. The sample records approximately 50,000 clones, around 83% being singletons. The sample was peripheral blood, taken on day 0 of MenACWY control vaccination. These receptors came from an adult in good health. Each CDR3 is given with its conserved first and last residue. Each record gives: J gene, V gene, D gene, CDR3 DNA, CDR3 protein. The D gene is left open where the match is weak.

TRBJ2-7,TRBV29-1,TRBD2,TGCAGCGCCCTTTGGACTAGCGGGAGCAGCGAGCAGTACTTC,CSALWTSGSSEQYF
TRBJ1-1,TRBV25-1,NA,TGTGCCAGCAGTGATCCCCTCTTGGGATCCACTGAAGCTTTCTTT,CASSDPLLGSTEAFF
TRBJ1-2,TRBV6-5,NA,TGTGCCAGCAGGTCCCGAACCCTGTACTATGGCTACACCTTC,CASRSRTLYYGYTF
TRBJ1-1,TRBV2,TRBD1,TGTGCCAGCAGTGAAGCACCCCAGGGGGCTCTTAACACTGAAGCTTTCTTT,CASSEAPQGALNTEAFF
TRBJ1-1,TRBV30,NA,TGTGCCTGGAGTGCCCGGAACACTGAAGCTTTCTTT,CAWSARNTEAFF
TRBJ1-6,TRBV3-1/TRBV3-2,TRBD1,TGTGCCAGCAGGCAACGGGACAGGCAAAATTCACCCCTCCACTTT,CASRQRDRQNSPLHF
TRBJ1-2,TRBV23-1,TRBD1,TGCGCCAGCAGTCAGAGGGACAGGGGGCTTCATGATGGCTACACCTTC,CASSQRDRGLHDGYTF
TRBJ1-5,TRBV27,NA,TGTGCCAGCAGACCAGCTCCGGGTGCGAATCAGCCCCAGCATTTT,CASRPAPGANQPQHF
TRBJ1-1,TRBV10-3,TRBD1,TGTGCCATCAGCCCCTCGGCAGGGGGCAGGACTGAAGCTTTCTTT,CAISPSAGGRTEAFF
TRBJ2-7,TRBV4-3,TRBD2,TGCGCCAGCAGCCAAGAGACTAGCGGGAGGGGATTTGACGAGCAGTACTTC,CASSQETSGRGFDEQYF
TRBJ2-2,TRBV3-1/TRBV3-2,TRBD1,TGTGCCAGCAGCCAGACAGGGACCGGGGAGCTGTTTTTT,CASSQTGTGELFF
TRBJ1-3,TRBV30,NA,TGTGCCTGGAGTCTCGGAGGCTCTGGAAACACCATATATTTT,CAWSLGGSGNTIYF
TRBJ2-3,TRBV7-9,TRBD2,TGTGCCAGCCGCGCTAGCGGGTCTAGCACAGATACGCAGTATTTT,CASRASGSSTDTQYF
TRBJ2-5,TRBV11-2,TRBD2,TGTGCCAGCAGCTTAGGGGGACTAGCGGCACAAGAGACCCAGTACTTC,CASSLGGLAAQETQYF
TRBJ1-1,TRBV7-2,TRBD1,TGTGCCAGCAGACTAGACAGGGGAGGAGGGTACACTGAAGCTTTCTTT,CASRLDRGGGYTEAFF
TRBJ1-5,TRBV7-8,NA,TGTGCCAGCAGCTTATGGGGGAATCAGCCCCAGCATTTT,CASSLWGNQPQHF